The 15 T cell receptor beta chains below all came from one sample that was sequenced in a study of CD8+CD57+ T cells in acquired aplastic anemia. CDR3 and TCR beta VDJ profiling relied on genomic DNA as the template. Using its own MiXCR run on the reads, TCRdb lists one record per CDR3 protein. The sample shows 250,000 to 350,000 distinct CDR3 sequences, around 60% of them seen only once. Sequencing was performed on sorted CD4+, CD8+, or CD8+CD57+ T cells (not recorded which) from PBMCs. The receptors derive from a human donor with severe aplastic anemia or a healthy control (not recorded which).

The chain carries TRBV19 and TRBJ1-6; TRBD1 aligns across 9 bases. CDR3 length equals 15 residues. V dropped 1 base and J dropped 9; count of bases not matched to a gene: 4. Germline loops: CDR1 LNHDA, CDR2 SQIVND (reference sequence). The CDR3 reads CASSIVGTGRSPLHF. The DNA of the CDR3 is TGTGCCAGTAGTATAGTAGGGACAGGGCGTTCACCCCTCCACTTT.

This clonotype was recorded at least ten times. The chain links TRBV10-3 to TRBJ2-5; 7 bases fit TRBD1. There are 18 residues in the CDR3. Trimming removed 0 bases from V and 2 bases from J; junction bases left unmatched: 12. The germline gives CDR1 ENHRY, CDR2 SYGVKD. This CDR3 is CAISESRQGWGKQETQYF. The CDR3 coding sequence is TGTGCCATCAGTGAGTCCAGACAGGGTTGGGGGAAACAAGAGACCCAGTACTTC.

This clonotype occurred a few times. This CDR3 is CASSLPGKETQYF. CDR3 nucleotide sequence: TGTGCCAGTAGTCTTCCGGGGAAAGAGACCCAGTACTTC. The rearrangement joins TRBV19 to TRBJ2-5, with D maybe TRBD2 (5 bases). The germline gives CDR1 LNHDA, CDR2 SQIVND (reference sequence). V lost 5 bases, J lost 3 bases, and 10 bases lay in between. This CDR3 comprises 13 residues.

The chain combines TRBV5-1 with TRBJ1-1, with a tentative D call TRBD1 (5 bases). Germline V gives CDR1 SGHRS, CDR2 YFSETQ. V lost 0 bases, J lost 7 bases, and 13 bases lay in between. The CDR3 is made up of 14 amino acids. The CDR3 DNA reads TGCGCCAGCAGCTTGGCCCTCAACGGGGGTGAAGCTTTCTTT. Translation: CASSLALNGGEAFF.

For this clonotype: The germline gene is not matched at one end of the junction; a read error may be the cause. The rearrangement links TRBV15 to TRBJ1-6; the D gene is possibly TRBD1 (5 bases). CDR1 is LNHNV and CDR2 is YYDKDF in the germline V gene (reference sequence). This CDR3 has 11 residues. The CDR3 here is CATGRDSPLHF. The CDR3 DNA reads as TGTGCCACCGGCAGGGATTCACCCCTCCACTTT.

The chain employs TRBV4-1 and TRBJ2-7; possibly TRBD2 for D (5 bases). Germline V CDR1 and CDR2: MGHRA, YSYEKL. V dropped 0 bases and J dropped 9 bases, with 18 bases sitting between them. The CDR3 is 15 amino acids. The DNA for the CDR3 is TGCGCCAGCAGCCAAGATGGTGGGAGCTCCCACGGGCAGTACTTC. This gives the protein CASSQDGGSSHGQYF.

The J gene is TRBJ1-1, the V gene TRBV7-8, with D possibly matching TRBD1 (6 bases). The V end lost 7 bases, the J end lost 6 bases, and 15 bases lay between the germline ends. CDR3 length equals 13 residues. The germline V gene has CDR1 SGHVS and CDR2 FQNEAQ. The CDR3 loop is CASTPPTGSEAFF. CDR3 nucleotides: TGTGCCAGCACCCCCCCTACAGGGTCTGAAGCTTTCTTT.

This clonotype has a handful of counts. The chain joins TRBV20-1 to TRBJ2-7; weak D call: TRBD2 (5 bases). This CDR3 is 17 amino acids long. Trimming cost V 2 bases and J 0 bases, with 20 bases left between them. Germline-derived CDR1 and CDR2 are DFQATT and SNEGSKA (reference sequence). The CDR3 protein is CSARHPRTNRGSYEQYF. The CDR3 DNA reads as TGCAGTGCTAGACACCCTAGGACGAACCGGGGCTCCTACGAGCAGTACTTC.

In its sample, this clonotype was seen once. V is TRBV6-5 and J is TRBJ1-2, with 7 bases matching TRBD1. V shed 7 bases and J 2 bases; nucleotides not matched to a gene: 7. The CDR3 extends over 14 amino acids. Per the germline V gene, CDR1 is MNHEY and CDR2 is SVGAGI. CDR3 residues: CASKRDSQNYGYTF. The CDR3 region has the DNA TGTGCCAGCAAGCGGGACAGTCAGAACTATGGCTACACCTTC.

The CDR3 loop is CASSFQGSSGNTIYF. CDR3 coding DNA: TGTGCCAGCAGCTTTCAGGGGAGCTCTGGAAACACCATATATTTT. The chain employs TRBV5-6 and TRBJ1-3; weak D call: TRBD1 (6 bases). This CDR3 is built from 15 residues. Germline V lookup: CDR1 SGHDT, CDR2 YYEEEE. V lost 2 bases and J 0 bases, leaving 9 bases between the germline ends. The entire variable domain, with the rest obtained from reference TRBV5-6 and TRBJ1-3, is as follows: DAGVTQSPTHLIKTRGQQVTLRCSPKSGHDTVSWYQQALGQGPQFIFQYYEEEERQRGNFPDRFSGHQFPNYSSELNVNALLLGDSALYLCASSFQGSSGNTIYFGEGSWLTVV.

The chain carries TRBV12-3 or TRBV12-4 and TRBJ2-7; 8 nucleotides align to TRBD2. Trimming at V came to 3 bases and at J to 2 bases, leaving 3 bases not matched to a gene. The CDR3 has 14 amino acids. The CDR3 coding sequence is TGTGCCAGCAGTTTCGGGGGGGCGGCCTACGAGCAGTACTTC. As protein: CASSFGGAAYEQYF.

The CDR3 protein is CASSKGQGVNEQYF. The DNA for the CDR3 is TGTGCCAGTAGTAAAGGCCAGGGGGTAAACGAGCAGTACTTC. The genes are TRBV19 and TRBJ2-7, with 7 nucleotides matching TRBD1. The CDR3 spans 14 residues. J gave up 5 bases and V 4 bases, and 8 bases lay outside the gene matches. Germline CDR1 is LNHDA and CDR2 is SQIVND (reference sequence). The variable domain in full, with the rest retrieved from reference TRBV19 and TRBJ2-7, is DGGITQSPKYLFRKEGQNVTLSCEQNLNHDAMYWYRQDPGQGLRLIYYSQIVNDFQKGDIAEGYSVSREKKESFPLTVTSAQKNPTAFYLCASSKGQGVNEQYFGPGTRLTVT.

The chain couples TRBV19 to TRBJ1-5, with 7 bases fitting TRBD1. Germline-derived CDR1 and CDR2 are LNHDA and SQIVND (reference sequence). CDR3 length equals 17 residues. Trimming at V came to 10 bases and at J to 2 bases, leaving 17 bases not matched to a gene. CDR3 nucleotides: TGTGCCACCAAGGGGGCACTTTCAACAAGGGGCAATCAGCCCCAGCATTTT. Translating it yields CATKGALSTRGNQPQHF.

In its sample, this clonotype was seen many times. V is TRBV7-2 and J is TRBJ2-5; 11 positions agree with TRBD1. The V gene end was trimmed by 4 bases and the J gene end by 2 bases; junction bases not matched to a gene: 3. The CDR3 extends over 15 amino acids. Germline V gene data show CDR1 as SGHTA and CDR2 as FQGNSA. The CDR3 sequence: CASSSDRGLQETQYF. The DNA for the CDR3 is TGTGCCAGCAGCTCGGACAGGGGGCTGCAAGAGACCCAGTACTTC.

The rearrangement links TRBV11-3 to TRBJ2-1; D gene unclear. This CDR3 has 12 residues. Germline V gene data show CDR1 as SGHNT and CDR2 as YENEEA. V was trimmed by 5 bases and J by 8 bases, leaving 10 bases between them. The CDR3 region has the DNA TGTGCCAGCAGCCTACGATCCGATGAGCAGTTCTTC. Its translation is CASSLRSDEQFF.